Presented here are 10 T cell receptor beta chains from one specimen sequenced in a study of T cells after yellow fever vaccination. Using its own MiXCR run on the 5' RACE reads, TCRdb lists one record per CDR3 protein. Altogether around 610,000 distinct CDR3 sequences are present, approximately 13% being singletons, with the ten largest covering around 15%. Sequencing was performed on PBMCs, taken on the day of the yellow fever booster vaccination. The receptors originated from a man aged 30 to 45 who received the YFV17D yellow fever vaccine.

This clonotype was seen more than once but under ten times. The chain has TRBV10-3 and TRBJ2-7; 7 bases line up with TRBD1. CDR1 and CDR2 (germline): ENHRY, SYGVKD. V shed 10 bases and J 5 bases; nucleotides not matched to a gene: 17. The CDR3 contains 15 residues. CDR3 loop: CATARPDRAVDEQYF. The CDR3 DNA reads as TGTGCCACCGCCAGACCTGACAGGGCGGTGGACGAGCAGTACTTC.

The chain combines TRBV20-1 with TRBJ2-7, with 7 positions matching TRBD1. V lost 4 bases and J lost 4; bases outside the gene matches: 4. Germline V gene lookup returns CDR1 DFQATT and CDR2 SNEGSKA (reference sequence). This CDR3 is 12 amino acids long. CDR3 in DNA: TGCAGTGCTAAGGGGGCCGGGTACGAGCAGTACTTC. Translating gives CSAKGAGYEQYF.

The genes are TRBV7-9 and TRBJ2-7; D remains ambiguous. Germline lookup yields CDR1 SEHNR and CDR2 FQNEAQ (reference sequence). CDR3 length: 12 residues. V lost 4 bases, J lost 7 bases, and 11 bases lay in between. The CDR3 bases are TGTGCCAGCAGCTCCCTGGTTCGGGAGCAGTACTTC. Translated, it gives CASSSLVREQYF. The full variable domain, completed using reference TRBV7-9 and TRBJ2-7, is DTGVSQNPRHKITKRGQNVTFRCDPISEHNRLYWYRQTLGQGPEFLTYFQNEAQLEKSRLLSDRFSAERPKGSFSTLEIQRTEQGDSAMYLCASSSLVREQYFGPGTRLTVT.

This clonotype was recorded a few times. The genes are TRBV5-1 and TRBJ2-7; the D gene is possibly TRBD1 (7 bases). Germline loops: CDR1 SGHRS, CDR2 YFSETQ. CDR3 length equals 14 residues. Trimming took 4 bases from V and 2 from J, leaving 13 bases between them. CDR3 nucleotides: TGCGCCAGCAGCCGCGACAGGGAGGCCTACGAGCAGTACTTC. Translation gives CASSRDREAYEQYF.

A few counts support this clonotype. The CDR3 DNA follows: TGTGCCAGTAGTATGAGACTAGCGGGAGGTGAGCAGTTCTTC. Protein: CASSMRLAGGEQFF. The rearrangement links TRBV19 to TRBJ2-1; 13 bases agree with TRBD2. The V gene end was trimmed by 3 bases and the J gene end by 9 bases; junction bases not matched to a gene: 2. This CDR3 region has 14 residues. Germline CDR1 and CDR2: LNHDA and SQIVND (reference sequence).

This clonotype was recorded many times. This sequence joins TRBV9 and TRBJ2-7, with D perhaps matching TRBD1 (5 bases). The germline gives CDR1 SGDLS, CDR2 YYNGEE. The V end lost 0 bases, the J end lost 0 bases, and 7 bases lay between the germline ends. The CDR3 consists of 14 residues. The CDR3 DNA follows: TGTGCCAGCAGCGTAGGGACAAACTCCTACGAGCAGTACTTC. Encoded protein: CASSVGTNSYEQYF.

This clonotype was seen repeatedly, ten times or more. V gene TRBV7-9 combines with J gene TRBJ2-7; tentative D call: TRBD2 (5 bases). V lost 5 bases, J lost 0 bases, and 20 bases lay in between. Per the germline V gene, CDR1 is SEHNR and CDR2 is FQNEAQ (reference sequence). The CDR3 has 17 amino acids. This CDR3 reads CASSRPGGATSSYEQYF. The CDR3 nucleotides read TGTGCCAGCAGCCGCCCCGGAGGAGCGACCAGCTCCTACGAGCAGTACTTC.

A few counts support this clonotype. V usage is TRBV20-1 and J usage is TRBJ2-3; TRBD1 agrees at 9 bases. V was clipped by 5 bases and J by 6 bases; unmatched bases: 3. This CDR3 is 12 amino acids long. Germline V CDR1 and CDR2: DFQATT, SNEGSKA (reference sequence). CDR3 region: CSAYRGPDTQYF. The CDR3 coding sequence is TGCAGTGCTTACAGGGGGCCCGATACGCAGTATTTT.

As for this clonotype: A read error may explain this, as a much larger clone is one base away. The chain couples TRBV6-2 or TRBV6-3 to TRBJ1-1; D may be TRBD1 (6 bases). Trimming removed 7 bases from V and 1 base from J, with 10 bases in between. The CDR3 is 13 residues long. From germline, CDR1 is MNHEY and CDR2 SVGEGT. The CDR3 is CASTKTGNTEAFF. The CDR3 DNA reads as TGTGCCAGCACCAAGACAGGGAACACTGAAGCTTTCTTT.

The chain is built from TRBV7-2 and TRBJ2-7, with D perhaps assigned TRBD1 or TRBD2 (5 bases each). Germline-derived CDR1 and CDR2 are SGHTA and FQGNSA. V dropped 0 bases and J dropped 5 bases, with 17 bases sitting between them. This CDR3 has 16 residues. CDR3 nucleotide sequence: TGTGCCAGCAGCTTAGCGCTTCTAGCTGGGGCCCACGAGCAGTACTTC. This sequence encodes CASSLALLAGAHEQYF.